These 20 T cell receptor beta chains originate from one sample sequenced in a study of blood T cell repertoires in COVID-19. The data were produced by immunoSEQ multiplex PCR, yet TCRdb's version contains in-frame clones alone and is incomplete. The table includes over 90,000 clones, roughly 89% detected once. Material: peripheral blood. Every receptor here comes from a woman older than 75 in a cohort sampled during active COVID-19.

The genes are TRBV3-1 (or the pseudogene TRBV3-2) and TRBJ2-3; 15 bases are a match to TRBD2. The CDR3 spans 20 residues. The germline CDR1 and CDR2 sequences are LGHDT and YNNKEL (reference sequence). Losses at the gene ends were 0 bases for V and 0 bases for J; bases not matched to a gene: 7. CDR3 in DNA: TGTGCCAGCAGCCAAGAAGCGGGACTAGCGGGGGGTGGGAGCACAGATACGCAGTATTTT. Encoded protein: CASSQEAGLAGGGSTDTQYF.

The rearrangement uses TRBV11-1 and TRBJ1-3; 7 bases match TRBD1. Germline CDR1 is SGHAT and CDR2 is FQDESV (reference sequence). This CDR3 comprises 15 residues. The J segment lost 2 bases and the V segment lost 3 bases, leaving 4 bases of the junction unmatched. The CDR3 bases are TGTGCCAGCAGCTTTAGAGGGACAGCTGGAAACACCATATATTTT. Translated: CASSFRGTAGNTIYF.

This clone appeared a few times. V and J are TRBV6-6 and TRBJ1-5; D gene ambiguous. Germline V gives CDR1 MNHNY, CDR2 SVGAGI (reference sequence). Trimming left V 6 bases short and J 6 bases short, with 12 bases between. The CDR3 has 13 amino acids. Written as DNA, the CDR3 is TGTGCCAGCAGATCAAGTAGCGGTCAGCCCCAGCATTTT. Its protein is CASRSSSGQPQHF.

The rearrangement links TRBV9 to TRBJ2-7; tentative D call: TRBD1 (5 bases). V gave up 3 bases and J gave up 1 base, with 11 bases separating them. CDR3 size: 14 residues. Per the germline V gene, CDR1 is SGDLS and CDR2 is YYNGEE. In nucleotides, the CDR3 is TGTGCCAGCAGCGCGCGACAGTTGTCCTACGAGCAGTACTTC. Translation: CASSARQLSYEQYF.

The chain has TRBV14 and TRBJ1-6; 8 nucleotides line up with TRBD1. With V trimmed by 2 bases and J by 10 bases, 7 bases remained unmatched. The V gene's germline CDR1 is SGHDN and CDR2 FVKESK. This CDR3 contains 15 residues. CDR3 coding DNA: TGTGCCAGCAGCCAATCCCAGGGGGCGGGGTCACCCCTCCACTTT. It translates to CASSQSQGAGSPLHF.

V is TRBV20-1 and J is TRBJ2-7; 7 bases line up with TRBD2. This CDR3 has 14 amino acids. Germline V CDR1 and CDR2: DFQATT, SNEGSKA (reference sequence). With 3 bases clipped from V and 1 base from J, the junction kept 6 bases outside the gene matches. The CDR3 coding sequence is TGCAGTGCTAGTGGCGGGAGTGGTTCCTACGAGCAGTACTTC. Protein sequence: CSASGGSGSYEQYF.

The chain has TRBV5-8 and TRBJ2-1; 8 nucleotides match TRBD2. Unmatched junction bases numbered 7, after V lost 4 bases and J lost 4 bases. Looked up from germline, CDR1 is SGHTS and CDR2 is YDEGEE. The CDR3 has 15 amino acids. CDR3 bases: TGTGCCAGCAGCACTACTAGCGGAGTTTACAATGAGCAGTTCTTC. It encodes CASSTTSGVYNEQFF.

This clone was seen only once. The rearrangement links TRBV24-1 to TRBJ2-1, with 8 positions matching TRBD1. V dropped 5 bases and J dropped 6; count of bases not matched to a gene: 14. CDR1 is KGHDR and CDR2 is SFDVKD in the germline V gene. This CDR3 has 17 residues. The CDR3 bases are TGTGCCACCAGTGCCGGGTACAGGGGGTCGTTACGCAATGAGCAGTTCTTC. This codes for CATSAGYRGSLRNEQFF.

V gene TRBV6-5 combines with J gene TRBJ1-1; TRBD1 might be the D (5 bases). CDR1 is MNHEY and CDR2 is SVGAGI in the germline V gene. This CDR3 is built from 14 residues. The V gene lost 6 bases and the J gene lost 1 base, with 12 bases spanning the gap. This chain's CDR3 is CASRPTETNTEAFF. The CDR3 DNA sequence: TGTGCCAGCAGACCGACAGAGACGAACACTGAAGCTTTCTTT.

This clone was seen only once. This chain connects TRBV2 to TRBJ1-2, with 8 bases lining up with TRBD1. This CDR3 spans 14 amino acids. From germline, CDR1 is SNHLY and CDR2 FYNNEI. V gave up 6 bases and J gave up 2 bases; unmatched junction bases: 5. The CDR3 is CASRPGQGNYGYTF. The DNA for the CDR3 is TGTGCCAGCAGACCAGGACAGGGCAACTATGGCTACACCTTC.

The chain joins TRBV15 to TRBJ1-4, with TRBD1 identical over 8 bases. CDR3 size: 15 residues. Germline CDR1 is LNHNV and CDR2 is YYDKDF (reference sequence). Unmatched junction bases numbered 10, after V lost 5 bases and J lost 8 bases. The CDR3 here is CATSGYRGSVEKLFF. CDR3 bases: TGTGCCACCAGCGGATACAGGGGGAGCGTGGAAAAACTGTTTTTT.

V and J are TRBV9 and TRBJ2-7; D may be TRBD2 (7 bases). CDR1 and CDR2 (germline): SGDLS, YYNGEE. The CDR3 spans 15 residues. The V gene lost 1 base and the J gene lost 6 bases, with 17 bases spanning the gap. The chain's CDR3 is CASSVQGRAWGEQYF. The CDR3 DNA reads as TGTGCCAGCAGCGTACAGGGGAGGGCCTGGGGCGAGCAGTACTTC.

J is TRBJ2-3 and V is TRBV28; 12 nucleotides match TRBD2. In germline, CDR1 is MDHEN, CDR2 SYDVKM. V gave up 4 bases and J gave up 2 bases; unmatched junction bases: 1. This CDR3 is 15 amino acids long. CDR3 DNA: TGTGCCAGCAGTTGGACTAGCGGGAACACAGATACGCAGTATTTT. Protein product: CASSWTSGNTDTQYF.

V and J are TRBV14 and TRBJ1-1, with a possible D match to TRBD1 (5 bases). Germline V CDR1 and CDR2: SGHDN, FVKESK. Trimming removed 2 bases from V and 0 bases from J, with 10 bases in between. The CDR3 has 15 amino acids. CDR3 coding DNA: TGTGCCAGCAGCCAAAGGGGAATCATGAACACTGAAGCTTTCTTT. The encoded protein is CASSQRGIMNTEAFF.

In its sample, this clone was seen once. This rearrangement joins TRBV6-5 to TRBJ1-2; TRBD1 agrees at 9 bases. Germline lookup yields CDR1 MNHEY and CDR2 SVGAGI. V shed 5 bases and J 4 bases; nucleotides not matched to a gene: 8. The CDR3 loop spans 15 amino acids. CDR3 residues: CASSTTGGAGYGYTF. The CDR3 coding sequence is TGTGCCAGCAGTACCACAGGGGGCGCGGGCTATGGCTACACCTTC.

The chain has TRBV19 and TRBJ2-2; D perhaps matches TRBD2 (7 bases). This CDR3 is built from 15 residues. V was pared by 10 bases and J by 13 bases, with 28 bases between. The V gene's germline CDR1 is LNHDA and CDR2 SQIVND (reference sequence). CDR3 in amino acids: CATARGALPGEGLFF. DNA of the CDR3: TGTGCCACCGCCCGGGGGGCCCTCCCTGGGGAGGGGCTGTTTTTT.

V gene TRBV3-1 (or the pseudogene TRBV3-2) combines with J gene TRBJ1-1; the D is unclear. CDR1 and CDR2 (germline): LGHDT, YNNKEL (reference sequence). V was trimmed by 2 bases and J by 2 bases, leaving 6 bases between them. The CDR3 consists of 13 residues. CDR3 sequence: CASSQQTNTEAFF. CDR3 in DNA: TGTGCCAGCAGCCAACAGACAAACACTGAAGCTTTCTTT.

The chain has TRBV5-1 and TRBJ2-7; perhaps TRBD1 as D (5 bases). V dropped 4 bases and J dropped 3 bases, with 11 bases sitting between them. CDR1 SGHRS and CDR2 YFSETQ come from the germline V gene. The CDR3 has 13 residues. The DNA of the CDR3 is TGCGCCAGCAGCGCCGACAGAAACTACGAGCAGTACTTC. It yields the protein CASSADRNYEQYF. The whole variable domain, remainder taken from reference TRBV5-1 and TRBJ2-7, is KAGVTQTPRYLIKTRGQQVTLSCSPISGHRSVSWYQQTPGQGLQFLFEYFSETQRNKGNFPGRFSGRQFSNSRSEMNVSTLELGDSALYLCASSADRNYEQYFGPGTRLTVT.

CDR3 bases: TGTGCCAGCAGGCAAACAGGGTCAACTGGAAACACCATATATTTT. It codes for CASRQTGSTGNTIYF. V gene TRBV27 combines with J gene TRBJ1-3; a possible D gene is TRBD1 (6 bases). The CDR3 runs to 15 residues. Germline CDR1 MNHEY, CDR2 SMNVEV (reference sequence). V lost 6 bases, J lost 2 bases, and 14 bases lay in between.

The chain combines TRBV20-1 with TRBJ1-3, with TRBD1 matching over 7 bases. With V trimmed by 3 bases and J by 0 bases, 5 bases remained unmatched. The CDR3 is made up of 15 amino acids. The germline CDR1 and CDR2 sequences are DFQATT and SNEGSKA (reference sequence). The CDR3 DNA is TGCAGTGCTAGTGGGGACAGATACTCTGGAAACACCATATATTTT. It specifies CSASGDRYSGNTIYF.